This entry lists 30 T cell receptor beta chains sequenced from one sample in a study of T cells in Graves' hyperthyroidism and ophthalmopathy. Amplification of TCR beta CDR3 regions was performed using RNA transcripts as template. HTBI primers were used for first-round RT-PCR of the TCR CDR3. In TCRdb, the multiplex PCR reads were re-called with MiXCR into one record per CDR3 protein. The sample carries fewer than 350,000 distinct CDR3 sequences, 13% recorded once. The sample comprised blood. All receptors come from a woman in her 30s with Graves' hyperthyroidism that later progressed to Graves' ophthalmopathy.

This clonotype was seen many times. The chain recombines TRBV6-2 or TRBV6-3 with TRBJ2-7; TRBD2 agrees at 9 bases. The CDR3 contains 14 residues. J lost 9 bases, V lost 5 bases, and 11 bases had no gene match. Germline V gives CDR1 MNHEY, CDR2 SVGEGT. CDR3 DNA: TGTGCCAGCAGTCCCCACCGACTAGCGGAGGGGCAGTACTTC. This codes for CASSPHRLAEGQYF.

This clonotype was recorded a few times. V and J are TRBV20-1 and TRBJ2-3; 12 bases match TRBD2. The CDR3 loop spans 18 amino acids. Germline lookup yields CDR1 DFQATT and CDR2 SNEGSKA (reference sequence). The J segment lost 3 bases and the V segment lost 5 bases, leaving 15 bases of the junction unmatched. The CDR3 coding sequence is TGCAGTGCTCCAAAGACTAGCGGGAGCCCTTTAGGGACAGATACGCAGTATTTT. This sequence encodes CSAPKTSGSPLGTDTQYF.

In its sample, this clonotype was seen once. The genes are TRBV12-3 or TRBV12-4 and TRBJ1-1; D unclear. The V gene lost 5 bases and the J gene lost 0 bases, with 7 bases spanning the gap. The CDR3 is made up of 13 amino acids. CDR3 sequence reads: CASSRRLNTEAFF. CDR3 nucleotides: TGTGCCAGCAGTCGCCGTTTGAACACTGAAGCTTTCTTT.

This clonotype has at least ten counts. CDR3 residues: CASSEVGQGPYEQYF. CDR3 coding DNA: TGTGCCAGCAGTGAAGTGGGACAGGGACCCTACGAGCAGTACTTC. The chain has TRBV6-1 and TRBJ2-7; 9 bases map to TRBD1. The CDR3 has 15 amino acids. After removal of 1 base from V and 2 bases from J, the junction contained 3 bases not matched to a gene. Germline V gene lookup returns CDR1 MNHNS and CDR2 SASEGT.

This clonotype was detected ten times or more. This rearrangement joins TRBV7-8 to TRBJ2-5; 10 nucleotides line up with TRBD2. The J segment lost 2 bases and the V segment lost 7 bases, leaving 10 bases of the junction unmatched. Germline V gives CDR1 SGHVS, CDR2 FQNEAQ. The CDR3 is 16 amino acids. CDR3: CASNIGLAVSQETQYF. In nucleotides, the CDR3 is TGTGCCAGCAACATCGGACTAGCGGTTTCTCAAGAGACCCAGTACTTC. The entire variable domain, with the rest obtained from reference TRBV7-8 and TRBJ2-5, is as follows: GAGVSQSPRYKVAKRGQDVALRCDPISGHVSLFWYQQALGQGPEFLTYFQNEAQLDKSGLPSDRFFAERPEGSVSTLKIQRTQQEDSAVYLCASNIGLAVSQETQYFGPGTRLLVL.

This clonotype was observed many times. The chain joins TRBV6-2 or TRBV6-3 to TRBJ2-1; 11 bases fit TRBD2. The CDR3 length is 16 residues. Trimming at V came to 6 bases and at J to 9 bases, leaving 13 bases not matched to a gene. From germline, CDR1 is MNHEY and CDR2 SVGEGT. Written as DNA, the CDR3 is TGTGCCAGCAGCACGATTAGCGGGAGGGGGGTTAGTGAGCAGTTCTTC. The encoded protein is CASSTISGRGVSEQFF.

The chain has TRBV7-8 and TRBJ1-5; 8 positions match TRBD1. This CDR3 contains 17 residues. The V segment lost 2 bases and the J segment 6 bases; nucleotides outside the gene matches: 12. Germline CDR1 reads SGHVS; CDR2 reads FQNEAQ. The CDR3 nucleotides read TGTGCCAGCAGCTTACGAATGGAGACAGGGGTTATTCAGCCCCAGCATTTT. Translation gives CASSLRMETGVIQPQHF.

This clonotype was seen at least ten times. The J gene is TRBJ2-1, the V gene TRBV28; tentatively, D is TRBD1 (5 bases). V was trimmed by 4 bases and J by 4 bases, leaving 20 bases between them. The CDR3 spans 17 residues. From germline, CDR1 is MDHEN and CDR2 SYDVKM. CDR3 bases: TGTGCCAGCAGTTCTATCAGCGTAGGGGCCTTATACAATGAGCAGTTCTTC. This sequence encodes CASSSISVGALYNEQFF.

The chain couples TRBV6-5 to TRBJ2-7; 13 nucleotides match TRBD2. The V and J ends lost 8 bases and 6 bases, in that order; junction bases with no gene match: 7. The CDR3 sequence is 14 residues long. Germline-derived CDR1 and CDR2 are MNHEY and SVGAGI. DNA of the CDR3: TGTGCCAGCGTACTAGCGGGAGGGCTGGGCGAGCAGTACTTC. Protein sequence: CASVLAGGLGEQYF.

This clonotype was found many times. V and J are TRBV28 and TRBJ2-3; tentative D call: TRBD2 (5 bases). The germline gives CDR1 MDHEN, CDR2 SYDVKM. CDR3 length equals 15 residues. The germline V and J ends were trimmed by 6 bases and 4 bases, with 17 bases remaining between them. CDR3 coding DNA: TGTGCCAGCAGCCCCGGGATTACACATCCAGATACGCAGTATTTT. Amino acid sequence: CASSPGITHPDTQYF.

There are many counts of this clonotype. The chain couples TRBV12-3 or TRBV12-4 to TRBJ2-6; D not resolved. The CDR3 loop spans 15 amino acids. V lost 6 bases and J 0 bases, leaving 9 bases between the germline ends. CDR3 in DNA: TGTGCCAGCAGCCCGGGTAGCTCTGGGGCCAACGTCCTGACTTTC. This gives the protein CASSPGSSGANVLTF.

This clonotype was seen repeatedly, ten times or more. The V and J genes are TRBV3-1 and TRBJ1-1; D is unclear. V lost 0 bases to trimming and J lost 3 bases, with 14 bases between them. Germline V gives CDR1 LGHDT, CDR2 YNNKEL (reference sequence). The CDR3 is 16 amino acids. The chain's CDR3 is CASSQDPGSWDTEAFF. The CDR3 DNA sequence: TGTGCCAGCAGCCAAGATCCGGGATCCTGGGACACTGAAGCTTTCTTT. Complete variable domain (other parts from reference TRBV3-1 and TRBJ1-1): DTAVSQTPKYLVTQMGNDKSIKCEQNLGHDTMYWYKQDSKKFLKIMFSYNNKELIINETVPNRFSPKSPDKAHLNLHINSLELGDSAVYFCASSQDPGSWDTEAFFGQGTRLTVV.

Only one count was recorded for this clonotype. A clone one base away is much larger, so this may be a read error. The chain is built from TRBV29-1 and TRBJ2-1; a weak D match, TRBD1 (6 bases). Germline values: CDR1 SQVTM, CDR2 ANQGSEA. The V and J ends lost 6 bases and 3 bases respectively, with 12 bases between them. CDR3 size: 13 residues. This chain's CDR3 is CSVGAGVYNEQFF. CDR3 in DNA: TGCAGCGTAGGGGCAGGGGTCTACAATGAGCAGTTCTTC.

This clonotype occurred many times. V and J are TRBV3-1 and TRBJ2-7, with no clear D. The CDR3 runs 16 residues. Trimming cost V 4 bases and J 9 bases, with 25 bases left between them. The germline CDR1 and CDR2 sequences are LGHDT and YNNKEL (reference sequence). The CDR3: CASSLPSGGESPRQYF. DNA for the CDR3: TGTGCCAGCAGCCTCCCATCGGGCGGAGAATCGCCGAGGCAGTACTTC.

There are many counts of this clonotype. The chain couples TRBV11-1 to TRBJ2-7; 9 nucleotides align to TRBD1. The CDR3 is 14 residues long. J lost 4 bases, V lost 6 bases, and 7 bases had no gene match. Germline lookup yields CDR1 SGHAT and CDR2 FQDESV (reference sequence). The CDR3 region has the DNA TGTGCCAGCAGTCCGGACAGGGGAGTTTACGAGCAGTACTTC. Encoded protein: CASSPDRGVYEQYF.

By share of the sample, this clonotype is medium-sized. The rearrangement joins TRBV7-2 to TRBJ1-1; unclear D gene. The germline V gene encodes CDR1 SGHTA and CDR2 FQGNSA. V was shortened by 5 bases and J by 0 bases, with 10 bases between the two germline ends. The CDR3 is 14 residues long. The CDR3 DNA reads TGTGCCAGCAGCCCCCCGGGTATGAACACTGAAGCTTTCTTT. It encodes CASSPPGMNTEAFF.

This clonotype was counted at least ten times. The genes are TRBV5-1 and TRBJ2-3, with 12 bases matching TRBD1. The CDR3 has 16 residues. V shed 4 bases and J 5 bases; nucleotides not matched to a gene: 8. Germline V gene lookup returns CDR1 SGHRS and CDR2 YFSETQ. The CDR3 DNA is TGCGCCAGCAGCGTGGGACAGGGGGCAAGTGGAGATACGCAGTATTTT. Amino acids: CASSVGQGASGDTQYF.

This clonotype was detected many times. The rearrangement joins TRBV5-1 to TRBJ2-5; 8 bases line up with TRBD2. The CDR3 extends over 17 amino acids. Germline V gives CDR1 SGHRS, CDR2 YFSETQ. V dropped 0 bases and J dropped 3; count of bases not matched to a gene: 10. The CDR3 DNA is TGCGCCAGCAGCTTGGCCGGGGTAGCGGGATCTGAAGAGACCCAGTACTTC. This gives the protein CASSLAGVAGSEETQYF.

At least ten counts were recorded for this clonotype. The V and J genes are TRBV6-1 and TRBJ1-2; 8 nucleotides match TRBD1. Germline CDR1 reads MNHNS; CDR2 reads SASEGT. J lost 4 bases, V lost 5 bases, and 6 bases had no gene match. The CDR3 has 14 amino acids. CDR3 region: CASSYSDRGYGYTF. For the CDR3, the DNA is TGTGCCAGCAGTTATTCCGACAGGGGCTATGGCTACACCTTC.

This clonotype was found many times. The V call is TRBV27, the J call TRBJ2-3; perhaps D is TRBD1 or TRBD2 (5 bases each). The CDR3 is 16 amino acids. Trimming took 2 bases from V and 1 from J, leaving 13 bases between them. Germline V lookup: CDR1 MNHEY, CDR2 SMNVEV (reference sequence). CDR3: CASSLVWDGGTDTQYF. CDR3 DNA sequence: TGTGCCAGCAGTTTAGTATGGGACGGTGGCACAGATACGCAGTATTTT.

This clonotype was detected many times. V and J are TRBV7-2 and TRBJ1-1; D gene uncertain. CDR1 SGHTA and CDR2 FQGNSA come from the germline V gene. Trimming took 0 bases from V and 0 from J, leaving 8 bases between them. The CDR3 is made up of 15 amino acids. The CDR3 sequence: CASSLAEALNTEAFF. CDR3 bases: TGTGCCAGCAGCTTAGCCGAGGCACTGAACACTGAAGCTTTCTTT.

This clonotype occurred many times. This rearrangement joins TRBV20-1 to TRBJ2-3, with D possibly TRBD2 on 8 matching bases. The V end lost 6 bases, the J end lost 0 bases, and 22 bases lay between the germline ends. CDR3 length: 17 amino acids. Germline loops: CDR1 DFQATT, CDR2 SNEGSKA (reference sequence). The DNA for the CDR3 is TGCAGTGCCTCAGGAGAGGGGGCTAGCGGGAGCACAGATACGCAGTATTTT. Amino acid sequence: CSASGEGASGSTDTQYF.

This clonotype was picked up many times. The chain employs TRBV9 and TRBJ2-7, with 8 bases lining up with TRBD2. This CDR3 comprises 15 residues. The V gene's germline CDR1 is SGDLS and CDR2 YYNGEE. Trimming took 0 bases from V and 3 from J; bases not matched to a gene: 5. This CDR3 reads CASSVELAEIYEQYF. CDR3 sequence (DNA): TGTGCCAGCAGCGTAGAACTAGCGGAGATCTACGAGCAGTACTTC.

This clonotype was seen at least ten times. The J gene is TRBJ2-1, the V gene TRBV2, with 9 positions matching TRBD1. With 7 bases clipped from V and 7 bases from J, the junction kept 11 bases outside the gene matches. The CDR3 has 15 residues. Germline loops: CDR1 SNHLY, CDR2 FYNNEI. CDR3 sequence reads: CASTAGQGMWNEQFF. CDR3 bases: TGTGCCAGCACCGCTGGACAGGGGATGTGGAATGAGCAGTTCTTC.

This clonotype was observed at least ten times. The chain uses TRBV7-2 and TRBJ2-1; 7 positions match TRBD2. After removal of 3 bases from V and 0 bases from J, the junction contained 17 bases not matched to a gene. This CDR3 region has 20 residues. Germline V lookup: CDR1 SGHTA, CDR2 FQGNSA. CDR3 coding DNA: TGTGCCAGCAGCTTCAGGGACTCCCTGAGAGCGGGGAGCTCCTACAATGAGCAGTTCTTC. Protein sequence: CASSFRDSLRAGSSYNEQFF.

This clonotype has ten or more counts. The chain has TRBV12-3 or TRBV12-4 and TRBJ1-5; unclear D gene. The length of the CDR3 is 12 residues. Trimming took 7 bases from V and 5 from J, leaving 9 bases between them. CDR3 in amino acids: CASTYGDQPQHF. In DNA form, the CDR3 reads TGTGCCAGCACCTATGGGGATCAGCCCCAGCATTTT.

This clonotype came up many times. The chain joins TRBV28 to TRBJ2-6, with 7 nucleotides matching TRBD1. J gave up 0 bases and V 6 bases, and 5 bases lay outside the gene matches. The CDR3 consists of 16 residues. Looked up from germline, CDR1 is MDHEN and CDR2 is SYDVKM. CDR3 DNA sequence: TGTGCCAGCAGAAGGACAGGCAGCTCTGGGGCCAACGTCCTGACTTTC. Protein sequence: CASRRTGSSGANVLTF.

This clonotype has at least ten counts. The rearrangement joins TRBV3-1 to TRBJ2-3; 10 bases agree with TRBD2. The CDR3 sequence is 18 residues long. Losses at the gene ends were 0 bases for V and 5 bases for J; bases not matched to a gene: 11. Germline lookup yields CDR1 LGHDT and CDR2 YNNKEL (reference sequence). CDR3 region: CASSQEGELAGAVDTQYF. CDR3 DNA sequence: TGTGCCAGCAGCCAAGAGGGGGAGCTAGCGGGAGCCGTAGATACGCAGTATTTT.

There are many counts of this clonotype. The chain combines TRBV28 with TRBJ1-4, with 7 bases fitting TRBD1. CDR1 and CDR2 from the germline V gene are MDHEN and SYDVKM. V shed 5 bases, J shed 7 bases, and the junction held 10 bases outside the gene matches. The CDR3 is 15 amino acids. CDR3 sequence: CASSQTGALGEKLFF. DNA for the CDR3: TGTGCCAGCAGTCAAACAGGGGCTTTAGGTGAAAAACTGTTTTTT.

The chain couples TRBV3-1 to TRBJ2-2; 9 nucleotides align to TRBD2. CDR1 is LGHDT, CDR2 YNNKEL, per germline (reference sequence). V gave up 0 bases and J gave up 7 bases; unmatched junction bases: 6. CDR3 length equals 16 residues. For the CDR3, the DNA is TGTGCCAGCAGCCAAGATATAGCGGGAGTTGGCGGGGAGCTGTTTTTT. Translating gives CASSQDIAGVGGELFF.